A selection of T cell receptor beta chains follows, all from one sample in a study of blood T cells in healthy people across ages. One entry per CDR3 protein, called by TCRdb with MiXCR from the 5' RACE reads. Here the sample spans 1.5 million to 2 million distinct CDR3 sequences, approximately 30% being singletons. The specimen was blood. The receptors were sampled from a woman aged 25-40 years in good health. Each CDR3 is given with its conserved first and last residue. The D gene is left open where the match is weak. Clone size is not always given. Where it is, it says once, few, many or a class for expanded clones.

v_gene	d_gene	abundance	j_gene	CDR3aa	CDR3nt
TRBV2	NA	few	TRBJ2-6	CASRNKNRAPGANVLTF	TGTGCCAGCAGGAATAAAAACAGGGCTCCTGGGGCCAACGTCCTGACTTTC
TRBV9	NA	NA	TRBJ1-5	CASSVDHGNQPQHF	TGTGCCAGCAGCGTAGATCATGGCAATCAGCCCCAGCATTTT
TRBV6-1	TRBD1	NA	TRBJ1-4	CASSTGGGNEKLFF	TGTGCCAGCAGTACAGGGGGCGGAAATGAAAAACTGTTTTTT
TRBV2	NA	many	TRBJ1-5	CASSGGSNQPQHF	TGTGCCAGCAGTGGGGGCAGCAATCAGCCCCAGCATTTT
TRBV5-1	NA	NA	TRBJ2-5	CASSLDSSVQTQYF	TGCGCCAGCAGCTTGGATAGTAGCGTGCAGACCCAGTACTTC
TRBV12-3/TRBV12-4	TRBD1	few	TRBJ1-6	CASSRNRGSSPLHF	TGTGCCAGCAGTAGGAACAGGGGTTCCTCACCCCTCCACTTT
TRBV28	TRBD1	few	TRBJ2-7	CASRGTGDFYEQYF	TGTGCCAGCAGGGGGACAGGGGACTTTTACGAGCAGTACTTC
TRBV18	NA	NA	TRBJ2-2	CASSGSYTGELFF	TGTGCCAGCTCCGGGTCCTACACCGGGGAGCTGTTTTTT
TRBV5-1	TRBD2	few	TRBJ2-7	CASSVGTSFSYEQYF	TGCGCCAGCAGCGTCGGGACTAGCTTCTCCTACGAGCAGTACTTC
TRBV4-3	NA	many	TRBJ2-7	CASTPGQGRFEEQYF	TGCGCCAGCACCCCCGGGCAGGGCCGGTTTGAGGAGCAGTACTTC
TRBV10-3	NA	NA	TRBJ1-1	CAIRTAQANTEAFF	TGTGCCATCAGAACGGCGCAAGCGAACACTGAAGCTTTCTTT
TRBV11-2	NA	NA	TRBJ2-6	CASSSIRSPGANVLTF	TGTGCCAGCAGCTCGATTAGGTCACCTGGGGCCAACGTCCTGACTTTC
TRBV12-3/TRBV12-4	TRBD2	few	TRBJ2-1	CASSLAWERGSYNEQFF	TGTGCCAGCAGTTTAGCGTGGGAGCGGGGAAGCTACAATGAGCAGTTCTTC
TRBV7-2	NA	NA	TRBJ2-5	CASRGHSLGETQYF	TGTGCCAGCAGGGGGCACTCCCTCGGGGAGACCCAGTACTTC
TRBV29-1	NA	many	TRBJ1-6	CSVGGVANSPLHF	TGCAGCGTTGGTGGGGTGGCTAATTCACCCCTCCACTTT
TRBV3-1	NA	few	TRBJ2-2	CASSPLGRGELFF	TGTGCCAGCAGCCCTCTAGGCCGTGGGGAGCTGTTTTTT
TRBV20-1	NA	NA	TRBJ2-6	CSAPSGTQLLSGANVLTF	TGCAGTGCTCCGTCCGGGACGCAACTTCTCTCTGGGGCCAACGTCCTGACTTTC
TRBV24-1	TRBD2	many	TRBJ2-3	CATSDPPGTTDGTDTQYF	TGTGCCACCAGTGATCCCCCCGGGACTACAGATGGCACAGATACGCAGTATTTT
TRBV4-1	TRBD2	NA	TRBJ2-5	CASSQETSGGPWTQYF	TGCGCCAGCAGCCAAGAAACTAGCGGGGGGCCTTGGACCCAGTACTTC
TRBV7-9	NA	many	TRBJ2-1	CASSPRGNRQFF	TGTGCCAGCAGCCCCCGGGGAAATCGGCAGTTCTTC
TRBV5-4	TRBD1	many	TRBJ2-7	CASTVDRVYEQYF	TGTGCCAGCACCGTCGACAGGGTCTACGAGCAGTACTTC
TRBV5-1	TRBD2	NA	TRBJ2-4	CASSLGGETKNIQYF	TGCGCCAGCAGCCTGGGGGGGGAAACCAAAAACATTCAGTACTTC
TRBV7-9	NA	NA	TRBJ2-1	CAICEGLGEQFF	TGTGCCATCTGCGAGGGTCTTGGCGAGCAGTTCTTC
TRBV5-1	TRBD1	NA	TRBJ1-2	CASSSRGFGYGYTF	TGCGCCAGCAGCTCCAGGGGGTTCGGCTATGGCTACACCTTC
TRBV28	NA	NA	TRBJ1-2	CASTFSSGSRRGYTF	TGTGCCAGCACCTTCTCGTCGGGCTCGCGGAGAGGCTACACCTTC
TRBV5-6	TRBD1	NA	TRBJ1-2	CASSWDRGRRDGYTF	TGTGCCAGCAGTTGGGACAGGGGCCGCCGAGATGGTTACACCTTC
TRBV7-2	NA	NA	TRBJ2-1	CASSRRSYEQFF	TGTGCCAGCAGCCGGCGGAGTTATGAGCAGTTCTTC
TRBV6-5	TRBD2	NA	TRBJ2-7	CASSYFPGASGRMYEQYF	TGTGCCAGCAGTTACTTTCCGGGGGCTAGCGGGAGGATGTACGAGCAGTACTTC